The sequence of this T cell receptor (beta chain) was determined in a study of tissue T cells after allogeneic stem cell transplantation. General observations from the study: The patient cohort was small and clinically heterogeneous, with limited sampling depth.

Deletions cut 1 base from V and 1 base from J, with 10 bases between. CDR1 SGHLS and CDR2 HYDKME come from the germline V gene. This CDR3 has 14 residues. Survey-depth TCRbeta CDR3 sequencing reported V/J genes and productive frequencies. Generated by immunoSEQ multiplex PCR, the TCRdb table keeps only in-frame clones and is missing some. The sample contains about 4,200 clones, about 50% of which appear only once. In regard to this clone: Its matching antigen is unknown. Here the gene names and germline are mouse. Read data end 1 residue before the CDR3 end; the end is taken from the germline J gene.

This sample's time point: mouse harvest day 7 after allogeneic transplant. Tail vein injection delivered 10^7 T-cell-depleted bone marrow cells and 10^6 splenic CD5+ T cells. Mice had MHC-mismatched B6 into BALB/c GVHD, sampled day 7 or 14. The gene calls are TRBV12-2 and TRBJ2-7, with TRBD2 as a possible D gene (6 bases). What was sequenced was lymph node tissue. The TCR originated in a female BALB/c mouse given C57BL/6 T cells with graft-versus-host disease after an allogeneic hematopoietic cell transplant. Partial CDR3 DNA: TGTGCCAGCTCTCTAGGCCTGGGGTCCTATGAACAGTAC. Its protein is CASSLGLGSYEQY. The entire CDR3 is CASSLGLGSYEQYF.